A selection of T cell receptor beta chains follows, all from one sample in a study of blood T cell repertoires in COVID-19. Data came from immunoSEQ multiplex PCR; TCRdb stores just in-frame clones and leaves some out. Among 85,000 to 120,000 clones listed, around 86% were seen once. The sample consisted of peripheral blood. All receptors derive from a man in his fifties or sixties with active or convalescent COVID-19. Both conserved end residues are part of each CDR3. The D gene is left open where the match is weak.

>-|TRBV19
CASSIRQPGRDTQYF
>TRBD2|TRBV6-1
CASSENLAGGLDTQYF
>TRBD1|TRBV25-1
CASSEPGQGAGYGYTF
>-|TRBV6-2/TRBV6-3
CASSSTISGNTIYF
>TRBD1|TRBV19
CASTPDRFSGNTIYF
>-|TRBV19
CASSNREGNTEAFF
>TRBD1|TRBV5-5
CASSLFGTGGPIVNSPLHF
>-|TRBV7-8
CASSLEVGLNSPLHF
>-|TRBV19
CASSMQQGLPQHF
>TRBD1|TRBV18
CASSQDRATDTQYF
>-|TRBV6-2/TRBV6-3
CASSYSQTGLPNQPQHF
>TRBD2|TRBV20-1
CSASAQRGGNEQFF
>TRBD1|TRBV30
CAWSGQGARSPLHF
>-|TRBV24-1
CATSDHSATNEKLFF
>TRBD1|TRBV6-5
CASSYYQGDSGNTIYF
>-|TRBV2
CASSEDSYNEQFF
>TRBD1|TRBV7-2
CASSLAGTGRNEQFF
>TRBD2|TRBV18
CASSPGLAGTDTQYF
>TRBD1|TRBV5-1
CASSSGQPLGDQYF
>-|TRBV1
CTSSQSSGGASKVGQFF